This T cell receptor beta chain was documented in a study of OX40 agonist ivuxolimab in advanced cancers. About the full investigation: Ivuxolimab, which targeted the costimulatory receptor OX40 (CD134), was an agonistic, fully human IgG2 monoclonal antibody. Partial responses occurred in three dose-escalation patients: two with cutaneous melanoma and one with hepatocellular carcinoma. The monotherapy dose-escalation portion (N of about 50 patients) of the phase I ivuxolimab trial is reported in the paper. Peripheral TCRbeta sequencing was intended to test whether TCR sequence diversity was altered and clonal T-cell expansion was caused by ivuxolimab. Intravenous ivuxolimab was administered to patients every 2 weeks at six dose levels: 0.01, 0.1, 0.3, 1.5, 3 and 10 mg/kg. The dose-escalation cohort was approximately 83% male with a mean age of roughly 62 years, ranging from roughly 23 to 79. Prior anti-PD-1, anti-PD-L1 or anti-CTLA-4 therapy was permitted, and checkpoint inhibitors had been received by about 36% of dose-escalation patients. Among the approximately 54 dose-escalation patients, about 20 had hepatocellular carcinoma, approximately 15 melanoma, 9 renal cell carcinoma and 9 head and neck cancer. Summary of the overall study and its limitations: The antigen specificity of the peripheral T cells that underwent clonal expansion was not determined. At doses from 0.1 to 3.0 mg/kg, clonal expansion was seen in both CD4+ and CD8+ blood T cells between baseline and week 6. After ivuxolimab, more expanded clones were found on average in CD8+ T cells than in CD4+ T cells. Low levels of normalized T-cell clonal expansion were also seen in some patients who did not respond. In the 0.1-3.0 mg/kg groups, partial responders had among the lowest normalized peripheral clonal expansion, particularly in CD8+ T cells.

Patients with a history of autoimmune disease or receiving systemic immunosuppression were excluded from the trial. Peripheral blood for TCR sequencing was drawn from every dose cohort at baseline, at cycle 4 day 1 and at cycle 7 day 1. The samples were taken from a phase I, first-in-human, multicenter, open-label dose-escalation trial of ivuxolimab. Adults with locally advanced or metastatic melanoma, renal cell carcinoma, hepatocellular carcinoma or head and neck squamous cell carcinoma were enrolled in the trial. Before TCR sequencing, CD4+ and CD8+ T cells were separately sorted from peripheral blood. To sequence the TCRbeta CDR3 region, genomic DNA was isolated from the sorted cells. TCRbeta CDR3 regions were sequenced using the immunoSEQ Assay. Held by TCRdb, this immuneACCESS table contains in-frame sequences only and omits some clones. Under half of the omission traces to an unresolved V gene where checked; the cause of the rest is unknown. Recorded for this sample are 20,000 to 25,000 clones; roughly 84% of them occurred a single time. Roughly 26% of the sample rests with the top ten.

CDR1 and CDR2 were assigned from the germline V gene as SGHVS and FQNEAQ. The CDR3 starts with the cysteine, ends with the phenylalanine, and has 16 residues. Only the CDR3 DNA stays, 48 bases, in frame from base 1. The trim is 5 bases for V and 2 bases for J, with a gap of 17 bases between the germline ends. This clone was recorded only once. This receptor's antigen is unknown. No base-level quality is on record; no much larger clone is a single base apart. The rearranged segments are TRBV7-8 and TRBJ2-3; a tentative D call is TRBD2 (5 bases match). This specimen was CD4+ or CD8+ T cells sorted from blood, taken in a trial of the OX40 agonist ivuxolimab. This TCR derives from an adult with an advanced solid tumor such as melanoma, head and neck, liver or kidney cancer. The DNA sequence is TGTGCCAGCAGCCCCGGCGTGACTACGTACACAGATACGCAGTATTTT. Translated, this is CASSPGVTTYTDTQYF.